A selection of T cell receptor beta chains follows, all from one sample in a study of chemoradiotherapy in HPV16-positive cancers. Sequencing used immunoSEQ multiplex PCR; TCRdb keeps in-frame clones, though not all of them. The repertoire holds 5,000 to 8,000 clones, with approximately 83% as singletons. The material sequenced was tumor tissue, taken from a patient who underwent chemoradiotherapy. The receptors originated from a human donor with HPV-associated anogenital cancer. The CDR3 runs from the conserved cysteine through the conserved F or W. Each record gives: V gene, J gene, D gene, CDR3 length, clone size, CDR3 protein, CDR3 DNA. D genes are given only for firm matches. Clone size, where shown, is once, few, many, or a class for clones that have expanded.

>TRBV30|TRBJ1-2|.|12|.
CAWMGGNYGYTF
TGTGCCTGGATGGGCGGAAACTATGGCTACACCTTC
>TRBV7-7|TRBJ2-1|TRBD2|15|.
CASSITSGGAGEQFF
TGTGCCAGCAGCATTACGAGCGGGGGGGCTGGGGAGCAGTTCTTC
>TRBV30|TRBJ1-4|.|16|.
CAWSVLTTGLREKLFF
TGTGCCTGGAGTGTACTTACCACAGGGTTGAGGGAAAAACTGTTTTTT
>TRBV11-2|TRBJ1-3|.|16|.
CASSNGATISGNTIYF
TGTGCCAGCAGCAACGGCGCGACAATCTCTGGAAACACCATATATTTT
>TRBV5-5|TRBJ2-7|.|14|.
CASSLQSRSYEQYF
TGTGCCAGCAGCTTGCAGAGTCGATCCTACGAGCAGTACTTC
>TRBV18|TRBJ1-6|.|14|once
CASSQILGDSPLHF
TGTGCCAGCTCACAAATTTTGGGTGATTCACCCCTCCACTTT
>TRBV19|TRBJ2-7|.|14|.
CASRGRDLSYEQYF
TGTGCCAGTAGGGGCAGGGACTTATCCTACGAGCAGTACTTC
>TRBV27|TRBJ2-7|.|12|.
CASRGVSYEQYF
TGTGCCAGTAGGGGGGTCTCCTACGAGCAGTACTTC
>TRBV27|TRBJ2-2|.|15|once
CASSTLSGGTGELFF
TGTGCCAGCAGTACCCTGAGTGGGGGGACCGGGGAGCTGTTTTTT
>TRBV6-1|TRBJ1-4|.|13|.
CASSDRPGEKLFF
TGTGCCAGCAGTGATAGGCCGGGGGAAAAACTGTTTTTT
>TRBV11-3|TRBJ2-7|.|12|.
CASSSDYDEQYF
TGTGCCAGCAGCTCCGACTACGACGAGCAGTACTTC
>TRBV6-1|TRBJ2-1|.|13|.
CASSELATGEQFF
TGTGCCAGCAGTGAACTAGCTACAGGTGAGCAGTTCTTC
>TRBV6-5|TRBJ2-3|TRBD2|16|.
CASSFQTSGSPDTQYF
TGTGCCAGCAGTTTCCAGACTAGCGGGTCGCCAGATACGCAGTATTTT
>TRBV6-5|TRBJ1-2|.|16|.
CASSSLRDLIDDGYTF
TGTGCCAGCAGTTCGCTCCGGGACCTTATCGACGATGGCTACACCTTC
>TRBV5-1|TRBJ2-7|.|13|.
CASSSGQIYEQYF
TGCGCCAGCAGCTCTGGACAGATTTACGAGCAGTACTTC
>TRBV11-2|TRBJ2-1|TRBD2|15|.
CASSFMIAGRNEQFF
TGTGCCAGCAGCTTTATGATAGCGGGGAGGAATGAGCAGTTCTTC
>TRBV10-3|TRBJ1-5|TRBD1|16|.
CAISGTSGTGFQPQHF
TGTGCCATCAGTGGGACCTCCGGGACAGGGTTTCAGCCCCAGCATTTT
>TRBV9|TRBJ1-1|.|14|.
CASSARQFSTEAFF
TGTGCCAGCAGCGCGAGACAGTTCAGCACTGAAGCTTTCTTT
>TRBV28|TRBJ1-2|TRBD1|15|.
CASSYQTGQAYGYTF
TGTGCCAGCAGTTACCAGACAGGGCAGGCCTATGGCTACACCTTC
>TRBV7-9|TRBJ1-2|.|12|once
CASANINYGYTF
TGTGCCAGCGCTAATATCAACTATGGCTACACCTTC
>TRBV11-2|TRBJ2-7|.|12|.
CASSQLNYEQYF
TGTGCCAGCAGCCAGCTAAACTACGAGCAGTACTTC
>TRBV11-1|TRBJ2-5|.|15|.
CASSFAGFYQETQYF
TGTGCCAGCAGCTTCGCAGGGTTTTACCAAGAGACCCAGTACTTC
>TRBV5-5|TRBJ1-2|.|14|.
CASSWGQVNYGYTF
TGTGCCAGCAGCTGGGGACAAGTAAACTATGGCTACACCTTC
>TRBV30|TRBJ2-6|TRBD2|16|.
CAWFKGGSSGANVLTF
TGTGCCTGGTTTAAAGGCGGGAGCTCTGGGGCCAACGTCCTGACTTTC
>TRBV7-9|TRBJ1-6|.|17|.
CASSLAMSGVYNSPLHF
TGTGCCAGCAGCTTAGCGATGTCAGGGGTTTATAATTCACCCCTCCACTTT
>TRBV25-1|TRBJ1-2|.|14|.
CASSEGGRSYGYTF
TGTGCCAGCAGTGAAGGGGGCAGAAGCTATGGCTACACCTTC
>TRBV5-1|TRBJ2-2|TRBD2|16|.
CASSPAGGANTGELFF
TGCGCCAGCAGCCCCGCGGGGGGCGCGAACACCGGGGAGCTGTTTTTT
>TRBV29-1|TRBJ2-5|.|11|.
CSVSAQETQYF
TGCAGCGTTTCAGCACAAGAGACCCAGTACTTC
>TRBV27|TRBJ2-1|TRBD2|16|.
CASSSLAGAGYNEQFF
TGTGCCAGCAGTTCGCTAGCGGGAGCGGGATACAATGAGCAGTTCTTC